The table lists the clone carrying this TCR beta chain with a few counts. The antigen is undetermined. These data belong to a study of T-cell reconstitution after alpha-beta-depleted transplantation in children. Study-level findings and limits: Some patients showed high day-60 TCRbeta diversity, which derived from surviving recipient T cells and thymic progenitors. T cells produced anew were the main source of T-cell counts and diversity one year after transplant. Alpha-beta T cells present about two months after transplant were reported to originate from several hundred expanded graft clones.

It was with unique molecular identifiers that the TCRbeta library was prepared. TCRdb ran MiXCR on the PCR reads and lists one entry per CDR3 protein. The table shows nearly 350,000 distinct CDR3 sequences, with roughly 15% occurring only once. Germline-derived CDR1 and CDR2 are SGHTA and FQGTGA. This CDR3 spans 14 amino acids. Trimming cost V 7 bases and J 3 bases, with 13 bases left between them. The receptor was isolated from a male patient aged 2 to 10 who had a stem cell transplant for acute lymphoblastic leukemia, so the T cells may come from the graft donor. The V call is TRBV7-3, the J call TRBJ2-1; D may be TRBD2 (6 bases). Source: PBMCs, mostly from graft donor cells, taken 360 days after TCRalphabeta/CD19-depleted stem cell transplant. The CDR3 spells CASIPAGNYNEQFF. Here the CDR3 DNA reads TGTGCCAGCATCCCCGCGGGAAACTACAATGAGCAGTTCTTC.